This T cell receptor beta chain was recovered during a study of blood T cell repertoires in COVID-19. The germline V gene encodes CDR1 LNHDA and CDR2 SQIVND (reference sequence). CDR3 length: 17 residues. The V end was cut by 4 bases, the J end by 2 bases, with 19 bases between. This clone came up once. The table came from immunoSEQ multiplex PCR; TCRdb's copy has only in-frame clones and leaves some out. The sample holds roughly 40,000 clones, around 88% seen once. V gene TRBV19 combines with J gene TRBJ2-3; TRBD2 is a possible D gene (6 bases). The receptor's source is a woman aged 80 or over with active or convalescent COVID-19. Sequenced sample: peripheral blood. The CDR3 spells CASSTRRASEITDTQYF. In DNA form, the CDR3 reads TGTGCCAGTAGTACCAGGAGGGCTAGCGAGATCACAGATACGCAGTATTTT.